The 27 T cell receptor beta chains below were found in one sample sequenced in a study of memory CD4+ T cells and cytomegalovirus serostatus. The sort gate was single viable CD3+CD4+CD8-CD45RO+ cells for memory CD4+ T cells. The data were produced by immunoSEQ multiplex PCR, yet TCRdb's version contains in-frame clones alone and is incomplete. In the table there are about 60,000 clones, more than 70% of which are singletons. The sequencing sample was made of memory CD4+ T cells from blood. Every receptor here comes from an adult in good health and CMV-seronegative.

The rearrangement joins TRBV6-6 to TRBJ2-7, with a tentative D call TRBD1 (6 bases). V gave up 6 bases and J gave up 4 bases, with 13 bases separating them. This CDR3 is 13 amino acids long. The germline V gene encodes CDR1 MNHNY and CDR2 SVGAGI (reference sequence). CDR3 in DNA: TGTGCCAGCAGACCCACCAGGGGATACGAGCAGTACTTC. Translating it yields CASRPTRGYEQYF.

V is TRBV7-9 and J is TRBJ2-7; D unclear. This CDR3 spans 13 amino acids. With 3 bases removed from V and 3 bases from J, the gap between germline ends came to 9 bases. Germline V gene lookup returns CDR1 SEHNR and CDR2 FQNEAQ (reference sequence). Here the CDR3 DNA reads TGTGCCAGCAGCTTCCGCGGAGTCTACGAGCAGTACTTC. Translated, it gives CASSFRGVYEQYF.

V gene TRBV27 combines with J gene TRBJ2-4; D is unresolved. With 3 bases removed from V and 3 bases from J, the gap between germline ends came to 9 bases. The germline gives CDR1 MNHEY, CDR2 SMNVEV (reference sequence). The CDR3 runs 14 residues. CDR3: CASSLGSVKNIQYF. CDR3 coding DNA: TGTGCCAGCAGTTTGGGGTCGGTCAAAAACATTCAGTACTTC.

The CDR3 spells CASSVEGFTNTGELFF. The CDR3 DNA follows: TGTGCCAGCAGCGTAGAGGGCTTTACGAACACCGGGGAGCTGTTTTTT. This sequence joins TRBV9 and TRBJ2-2, with no clear D. From germline, CDR1 is SGDLS and CDR2 YYNGEE. The CDR3 runs to 16 residues. V lost 0 bases to trimming and J lost 0 bases, with 9 bases between them.

V and J are TRBV6-1 and TRBJ2-2; tentatively, D is TRBD1 or TRBD2 (5 bases each). With 2 bases removed from V and 0 bases from J, the gap between germline ends came to 22 bases. From germline, CDR1 is MNHNS and CDR2 SASEGT. The CDR3 covers 20 residues. The CDR3 protein is CASSEKLLLTGTANTGELFF. The CDR3 DNA is TGTGCCAGCAGTGAAAAGTTGTTGCTGACCGGGACGGCGAACACCGGGGAGCTGTTTTTT.

The table lists this clone with many counts. The chain couples TRBV28 to TRBJ1-6, with D possibly matching TRBD1 (5 bases). The V and J ends lost 5 bases and 5 bases respectively, with 16 bases between them. There are 16 residues in the CDR3. Germline values: CDR1 MDHEN, CDR2 SYDVKM. The CDR3 loop is CASSGATELNNSPLHF. CDR3 nucleotides: TGTGCCAGCAGTGGGGCCACGGAGCTAAATAATTCACCCCTCCACTTT.

The V gene is TRBV27, the J gene TRBJ1-2; D is undetermined. This CDR3 is built from 14 residues. The germline V gene encodes CDR1 MNHEY and CDR2 SMNVEV (reference sequence). Trimming removed 0 bases from V and 4 bases from J, with 9 bases in between. The CDR3 DNA sequence: TGTGCCAGCAGTTTATCCCGTGGGGTCTATGGCTACACCTTC. It translates to CASSLSRGVYGYTF.

This chain links TRBV7-3 with TRBJ2-1, with TRBD2 as a possible D gene (6 bases). The germline CDR1 and CDR2 sequences are SGHTA and FQGTGA. V lost 5 bases and J 3 bases, leaving 17 bases between the germline ends. The CDR3 loop spans 16 amino acids. In DNA form, the CDR3 reads TGTGCCAGCAGCCCACGGTGGAGGGACGGCTACAATGAGCAGTTCTTC. Its translation is CASSPRWRDGYNEQFF.

This clone was picked up a small number of times. The chain has TRBV20-1 and TRBJ1-1, with D unclear. Germline V gene sequence: CDR1 DFQATT, CDR2 SNEGSKA (reference sequence). Between the trimmed V and J ends, which lost 2 bases and 11 bases, there was a span of 12 bases. The CDR3 runs to 11 residues. For the CDR3, the DNA is TGCAGTGCTAGACACCGAAGGACGGCTTTCTTT. Protein product: CSARHRRTAFF.

The chain carries TRBV20-1 and TRBJ2-7; TRBD2 is a possible D gene (6 bases). V lost 5 bases and J 5 bases, leaving 10 bases between the germline ends. Per the germline V gene, CDR1 is DFQATT and CDR2 is SNEGSKA (reference sequence). The length of the CDR3 is 11 residues. The CDR3 protein is CSAQDYDEQYF. CDR3 DNA: TGCAGTGCTCAGGACTATGACGAGCAGTACTTC.

In its sample, this clone was seen a few times. The chain uses TRBV10-2 and TRBJ1-2; 7 bases are shared with TRBD1. V shed 7 bases and J 6 bases; nucleotides not matched to a gene: 5. Germline CDR1 is WSHSY and CDR2 is SAAADI. This CDR3 contains 12 residues. The CDR3 sequence is CASTQGGNGYTF. The CDR3 DNA follows: TGCGCCAGCACCCAGGGGGGGAATGGCTACACCTTC.

The V and J genes are TRBV2 and TRBJ1-1; 7 bases agree with TRBD1. CDR1 is SNHLY and CDR2 is FYNNEI in the germline V gene. The trim removed 8 bases at V and 1 base at J, leaving 10 bases unmatched. There are 15 residues in the CDR3. The chain's CDR3 is CASLAMGQRNTEAFF. The CDR3 DNA reads TGTGCCAGCTTAGCTATGGGACAGAGGAACACTGAAGCTTTCTTT. The whole variable domain, filled in from reference TRBV2 and TRBJ1-1, reads EPEVTQTPSHQVTQMGQEVILRCVPISNHLYFYWYRQILGQKVEFLVSFYNNEISEKSEIFDDQFSVERPDGSNFTLKIRSTKLEDSAMYFCASLAMGQRNTEAFFGQGTRLTVV.

The chain links TRBV15 to TRBJ1-3; D remains unclear. The CDR3 is made up of 17 amino acids. Germline CDR1 and CDR2: LNHNV and YYDKDF (reference sequence). V gave up 3 bases and J gave up 0 bases, with 15 bases separating them. CDR3 protein: CATSRSAYERSGNTIYF. The CDR3 region has the DNA TGTGCCACCAGCAGGTCGGCCTACGAACGCTCTGGAAACACCATATATTTT.

The V call is TRBV11-2, the J call TRBJ1-1; D unclear. The V gene lost 5 bases and the J gene lost 1 base, with 8 bases spanning the gap. There are 13 residues in the CDR3. Germline CDR1 SGHAT, CDR2 FQNNGV. The CDR3 spells CASSVSRNTEAFF. CDR3 DNA: TGTGCCAGCAGCGTATCCAGGAACACTGAAGCTTTCTTT.

This rearrangement joins TRBV7-3 to TRBJ2-1; unclear D gene. Germline loops: CDR1 SGHTA, CDR2 FQGTGA. V lost 5 bases, J lost 0 bases, and 8 bases lay in between. This CDR3 region has 14 residues. The CDR3 nucleotides are TGTGCCAGCAGCGCCCAGGTCTCCTACAATGAGCAGTTCTTC. This translates into CASSAQVSYNEQFF.

The V and J genes are TRBV12-5 and TRBJ2-3, with D possibly called TRBD1 or TRBD2 (6 bases each). Germline assignment: CDR1 LGHNT and CDR2 FRNRAP. CDR3 size: 14 residues. Between the trimmed V and J ends, which lost 3 bases and 3 bases, there was a span of 10 bases. CDR3 DNA: TGTGCTAGTGGTTTAGGGGGGAGTACAGATACGCAGTATTTT. It encodes CASGLGGSTDTQYF.

The chain joins TRBV29-1 to TRBJ1-5; D gene ambiguous. This CDR3 is 13 amino acids long. V was cut by 5 bases and J by 8 bases, with 16 bases left in between. Germline V CDR1 and CDR2: SQVTM, ANQGSEA. In DNA, the CDR3 is TGCAGCGTTCGACGGGGTAATGGGGAGCCCCAGCATTTT. This gives the protein CSVRRGNGEPQHF. The full variable domain, rest sourced from reference TRBV29-1 and TRBJ1-5, is SAVISQKPSRDICQRGTSLTIQCQVDSQVTMMFWYRQQPGQSLTLIATANQGSEATYESGFVIDKFPISRPNLTFSTLTVSNMSPEDSSIYLCSVRRGNGEPQHFGDGTRLSIL.

This chain joins TRBV5-1 and TRBJ2-3, with D perhaps matching TRBD2 (5 bases). Germline CDR1 reads SGHRS; CDR2 reads YFSETQ. This CDR3 contains 16 residues. V lost 0 bases and J 4 bases, leaving 15 bases between the germline ends. This chain's CDR3 is CASSLGLDFSADTQYF. CDR3 bases: TGCGCCAGCAGCTTGGGCTTGGACTTCTCAGCAGATACGCAGTATTTT.

Only one count was recorded for this clone. The chain couples TRBV29-1 to TRBJ1-1; 9 bases line up with TRBD1. The J segment lost 11 bases and the V segment lost 4 bases, leaving 11 bases of the junction unmatched. There are 13 residues in the CDR3. CDR1 and CDR2 from the germline V gene are SQVTM and ANQGSEA. This CDR3 reads CSVGRTGEMRAFF. The CDR3 DNA sequence: TGCAGCGTTGGGCGGACAGGGGAGATGAGGGCTTTCTTT.

This sequence joins TRBV6-5 and TRBJ2-5; D might be TRBD1 (6 bases). Germline assignment: CDR1 MNHEY and CDR2 SVGAGI. Trimming took 2 bases from V and 1 from J, leaving 14 bases between them. This CDR3 is built from 16 residues. The CDR3 protein is CASSYPRTETQETQYF. CDR3 DNA: TGTGCCAGCAGTTACCCAAGGACAGAAACCCAAGAGACCCAGTACTTC.

V and J are TRBV5-1 and TRBJ1-1, with D hard to call. Trimming removed 3 bases at V and 0 bases at J, with 12 bases between. This CDR3 has 15 residues. Germline values: CDR1 SGHRS, CDR2 YFSETQ. CDR3 region: CASSWDGMLNTEAFF. CDR3 nucleotides: TGCGCCAGCAGCTGGGATGGGATGTTGAACACTGAAGCTTTCTTT.

This chain links TRBV7-6 with TRBJ2-3; D remains unclear. The CDR3 is 16 amino acids. With 5 bases removed from V and 5 bases from J, the gap between germline ends came to 20 bases. The germline V gene has CDR1 SGHVS and CDR2 FNYEAQ. This CDR3 is CASSASPNVVRDTQYF. CDR3 coding DNA: TGTGCCAGCAGCGCTTCCCCTAACGTCGTGAGAGATACGCAGTATTTT.

The V and J genes are TRBV5-1 and TRBJ2-1; TRBD2 matches at 10 bases. Trimming at V came to 0 bases and at J to 4 bases, leaving 10 bases not matched to a gene. Germline V gene sequence: CDR1 SGHRS, CDR2 YFSETQ. The CDR3 totals 18 residues. This CDR3 is CASSLGMSGAGGYNEQFF. The CDR3, as DNA: TGCGCCAGCAGCTTGGGGATGTCTGGAGCGGGGGGGTACAATGAGCAGTTCTTC.

The chain uses TRBV28 and TRBJ2-7; D possibly corresponds to TRBD1 (6 bases). The CDR3 is 14 amino acids. Trimming left V 7 bases short and J 0 bases short, with 13 bases between. Per the germline V gene, CDR1 is MDHEN and CDR2 is SYDVKM. The CDR3 sequence: CASNDPRGSYEQYF. The CDR3 DNA reads TGTGCCAGCAACGATCCCAGGGGCTCCTACGAGCAGTACTTC.

The V and J genes are TRBV28 and TRBJ2-3, with D tentatively TRBD1 or TRBD2 (7 bases each). This CDR3 is 16 amino acids long. Germline V lookup: CDR1 MDHEN, CDR2 SYDVKM. Trimming cost V 6 bases and J 0 bases, with 16 bases left between them. CDR3 residues: CASRLRQGLSTDTQYF. CDR3 DNA sequence: TGTGCCAGCAGACTACGACAGGGACTAAGCACAGATACGCAGTATTTT.

This clone has just one count. The chain joins TRBV29-1 to TRBJ2-5, with 9 bases matching TRBD1. CDR3 length: 16 residues. Trimming cost V 6 bases and J 5 bases; bases outside gene matches: 16. Germline CDR1 SQVTM, CDR2 ANQGSEA. This CDR3 reads CSVETGGVSVKETQYF. CDR3 bases: TGCAGCGTAGAAACAGGGGGCGTTAGCGTTAAGGAGACCCAGTACTTC.

The chain uses TRBV15 and TRBJ2-7, with TRBD2 matching 8 bases. The CDR3 loop spans 16 amino acids. The V segment lost 2 bases and the J segment 3 bases; nucleotides outside the gene matches: 9. The germline V gene has CDR1 LNHNV and CDR2 YYDKDF (reference sequence). The DNA for the CDR3 is TGTGCCACCAGCAGAAGAGCGGGAGAGAGAAGCTACGAGCAGTACTTC. It encodes CATSRRAGERSYEQYF.